This T cell receptor (beta chain) was retrieved from a study of T cells in tumors after PD-1 blockade. Study at large: On average, peripheral blood gave over 95,000 TCR templates and over 30,000 unique clonotypes.

Produced via immunoSEQ multiplex PCR; TCRdb's table is partial and in-frame only. The sample has some 20,000 clones, 65% to 85% seen once. Unmatched junction bases numbered 13, after V lost 5 bases and J lost 6 bases. In germline, CDR1 is SGHVS, CDR2 FNYEAQ. The CDR3 runs 17 residues. The sequencing here drew on PBMCs, taken after anti-PD-1 therapy. The origin of this receptor is a human donor with advanced basal cell or squamous cell carcinoma (not recorded which). The rearrangement uses TRBV7-6 and TRBJ2-7; 13 nucleotides line up with TRBD2. This CDR3 reads CASSDSARGLAGVEQYF. The DNA of the CDR3 is TGTGCCAGCAGCGATTCTGCTCGCGGACTAGCGGGAGTCGAGCAGTACTTC.